The clone carrying this T cell receptor beta chain was detected a few times. This sample was included in a study of cytomegalovirus exposure and HLA in healthy donors. Germline CDR1 and CDR2: SEHNR and FQNEAQ (reference sequence). The V and J ends lost 1 base and 5 bases, in that order; junction bases with no gene match: 6. This CDR3 comprises 15 residues. Sequenced by immunoSEQ multiplex PCR; TCRdb stores in-frame clones only, minus some. The profile covers 150,000 to 170,000 clones, with 86% appearing a single time and more than 20% taken by the ten largest. The genes are TRBV7-9 and TRBJ1-1; 8 positions agree with TRBD1. The sequenced sample consisted of PBMCs. This TCR was sampled from a man between 18 and 29 years old in good health and CMV-seropositive. For the CDR3, the DNA is TGTGCCAGCAGCTTAGTTGCAGGGGGCTGGACTGAAGCTTTCTTT. It translates to CASSLVAGGWTEAFF.